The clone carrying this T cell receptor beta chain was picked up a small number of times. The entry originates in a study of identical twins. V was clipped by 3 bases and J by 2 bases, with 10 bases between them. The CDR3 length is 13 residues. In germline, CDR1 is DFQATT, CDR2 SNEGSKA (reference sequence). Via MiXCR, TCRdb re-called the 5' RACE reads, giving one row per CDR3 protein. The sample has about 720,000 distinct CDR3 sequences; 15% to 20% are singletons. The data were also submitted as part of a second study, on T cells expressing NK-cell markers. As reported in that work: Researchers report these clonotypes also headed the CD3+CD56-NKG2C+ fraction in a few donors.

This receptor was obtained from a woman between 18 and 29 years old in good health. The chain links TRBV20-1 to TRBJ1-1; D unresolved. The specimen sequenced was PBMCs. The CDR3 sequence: CSASRRPNTEAFF. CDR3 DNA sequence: TGCAGTGCTAGCCGACGCCCCAACACTGAAGCTTTCTTT.